This paragraph covers one T cell receptor (beta chain) sequence. Its specificity is not known. The CDR3 has 15 amino acids. The sample belongs to a study of radiotherapy plus CTLA-4 blockade in lung cancer. Study findings and constraints: Clones derived from tumor TCRs expanded in blood after radiotherapy plus ipilimumab.

Generated by immunoSEQ multiplex PCR, the TCRdb table keeps only in-frame clones and is missing some. This sample carries 80,000 to 95,000 clones, roughly 80% of them seen once, and the ten largest clones take 0.82%. V and J are TRBV21-1 and TRBJ1-4; TRBD1 is the table's D call and was not checked against the DNA. TRBV21-1 is marked as a pseudogene. Sequences were derived from peripheral blood, sampled from a patient treated with radiotherapy plus ipilimumab. This TCR came from a human donor with non-small cell lung cancer who had stable disease on radiotherapy plus ipilimumab. CDR3 protein: CASSKVTGSGEKLFF. CDR3 nucleotide sequence: TGTGCCAGCAGCAAGGTGACAGGGAGTGGGGAAAAACTGTTTTTT.